This T cell receptor (beta chain) emerged from a study of T-cell reconstitution after alpha-beta-depleted transplantation in children. Preparation of the TCRbeta library involved a method that used unique molecular identifiers. TCRdb called the PCR reads again in MiXCR, with one record for every CDR3 protein. Of hundreds of thousands of distinct CDR3 sequences in the sample, about 12% were seen once. This CDR3 region has 13 residues. Trimming took off 5 bases at V and 7 bases at J, with 17 bases between the two ends. Looked up from germline, CDR1 is DFQATT and CDR2 is SNEGSKA (reference sequence). This clonotype was detected many times.

This chain connects TRBV20-1 to TRBJ1-1; a weak D match, TRBD1 (5 bases). Sequenced here: PBMCs from the stem cell graft donor, sampled from the stem cell graft. This TCR derives from a human donor who donated a stem cell graft to a child with acute lymphoblastic leukemia. The CDR3: CSAPASGNFEAFF. In DNA, the CDR3 is TGCAGTGCTCCCGCGTCAGGGAACTTTGAAGCTTTCTTT.